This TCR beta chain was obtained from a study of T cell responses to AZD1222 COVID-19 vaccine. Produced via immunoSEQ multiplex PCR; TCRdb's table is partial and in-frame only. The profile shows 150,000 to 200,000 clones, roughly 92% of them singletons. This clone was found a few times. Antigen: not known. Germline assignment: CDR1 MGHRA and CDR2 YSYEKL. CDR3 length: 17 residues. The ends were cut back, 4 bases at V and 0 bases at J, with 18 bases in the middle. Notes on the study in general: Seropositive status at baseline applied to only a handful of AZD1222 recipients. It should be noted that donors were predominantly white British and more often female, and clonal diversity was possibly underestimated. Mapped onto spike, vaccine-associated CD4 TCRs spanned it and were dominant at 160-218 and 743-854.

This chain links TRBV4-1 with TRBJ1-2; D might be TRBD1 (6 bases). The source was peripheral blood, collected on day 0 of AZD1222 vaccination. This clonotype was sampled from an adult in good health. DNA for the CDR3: TGCGCCAGCAGCCTCTCGAAAGAAACAGGGTCTAACTATGGCTACACCTTC. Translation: CASSLSKETGSNYGYTF.